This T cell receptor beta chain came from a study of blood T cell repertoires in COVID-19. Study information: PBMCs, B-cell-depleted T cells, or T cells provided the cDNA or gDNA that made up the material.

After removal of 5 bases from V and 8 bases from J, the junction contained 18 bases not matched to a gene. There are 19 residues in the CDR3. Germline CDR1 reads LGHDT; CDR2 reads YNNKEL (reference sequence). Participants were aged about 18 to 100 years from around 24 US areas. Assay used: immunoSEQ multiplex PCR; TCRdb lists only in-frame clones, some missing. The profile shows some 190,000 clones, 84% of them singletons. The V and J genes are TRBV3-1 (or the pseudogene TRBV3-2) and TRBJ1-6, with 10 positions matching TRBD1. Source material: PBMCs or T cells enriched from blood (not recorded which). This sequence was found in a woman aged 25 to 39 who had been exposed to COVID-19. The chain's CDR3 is CASSAIGTGALSRHSPLHF. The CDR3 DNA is TGTGCCAGCAGCGCTATAGGGACAGGGGCCCTATCGCGACATTCACCCCTCCACTTT.